Below, one TCR beta chain is given with its context. No antigen is known for it. The germline V gene encodes CDR1 LNHNV and CDR2 YYDKDF (reference sequence). Trimming stripped 3 bases from V and 3 bases from J, with 14 bases between. The CDR3 length is 15 residues. Both 60 Vbeta primers and 13 Jbeta primers went into the PCR. Repertoires were generated with immunoSEQ multiplex PCR, while TCRdb's copy carries only in-frame clones and drops some. Found here are some 150,000 clones, roughly 79% of them singletons; the top ten hold about 1.3%. This sample is part of a study of cytomegalovirus exposure and HLA in healthy donors. The overall study: T cells numbering about 180 million yielded some 110 million unique TCR beta sequences in an earlier analysis. Whole-study findings and limits: A link between a missense DCLRE1C variant and TCR beta V- and J-gene trimming emerged from a later analysis. Judged likely to be a sequencing artifact was a cluster of highly shared sequence variants.

The sample was PBMCs. This TCR was recovered from a woman in her forties or fifties in good health and CMV-seronegative. The rearrangement joins TRBV15 to TRBJ2-5, with a possible D match to TRBD1 (5 bases). In DNA form, the CDR3 reads TGTGCCACCAGCAGGGGAAAGGGCAGGGAAGAGACCCAGTACTTC. It encodes CATSRGKGREETQYF.